These T cell receptor beta chains were read from a single sample in a study of T cell responses to AZD1222 COVID-19 vaccine. Some clones are missing from TCRdb's copy, which holds only in-frame ones; the method was immunoSEQ multiplex PCR. The sample lists around 89,000 clones, 89% occurring once. The sample consisted of peripheral blood, taken 28 days after the second AZD1222 dose. These receptors all come from an adult who received the AZD1222 COVID-19 vaccine. Both conserved end residues are part of each CDR3. The order of the fields is J gene, V gene, clone size, D gene, CDR3 DNA, CDR3 protein. D genes are given only for firm matches. Not every row has a clone size; where given, it reads once, few, many or a size class.

TRBJ2-3 TRBV19 NA TRBD1 TGTGCCAGTAGCTCCCAGGGGGGCACAGATACGCAGTATTTT CASSSQGGTDTQYF
TRBJ2-2 TRBV7-3 NA NA TGTGCCAGCAGCTCAACGGGGGCCCCAGAGGGGGAGCTGTTTTTT CASSSTGAPEGELFF
TRBJ1-1 TRBV3-1/TRBV3-2 NA NA TGTGCCAGCAGCCAGTCAGAGAAAGCTTTCTTT CASSQSEKAFF
TRBJ2-7 TRBV13 NA TRBD1 TGTGCCAGCAGCCGCGACAGGGAAAGCAAGCAGTACTTC CASSRDRESKQYF
TRBJ1-6 TRBV3-1/TRBV3-2 NA NA TGTGCCAGCAGCCAAGATATCGGCAGAATAGGATCACCCCTCCACTTT CASSQDIGRIGSPLHF
TRBJ2-6 TRBV4-3 NA NA TGCGCCAGCAGCCAAGATCAGGGGACTGGGGCCAACGTCCTGACTTTC CASSQDQGTGANVLTF
TRBJ2-1 TRBV14 NA NA TGTGCCAGCAGCCCATTCCTCGGTAATGAGCAGTTCTTC CASSPFLGNEQFF
TRBJ1-2 TRBV28 NA NA TGTGCCATCTTCGATATGAGGGGTGGCTACACCTTC CAIFDMRGGYTF
TRBJ1-1 TRBV4-3 NA NA TGCGCCAGCAGCCCCGTTCAGTTTACCATGAACACTGAAGCTTTCTTT CASSPVQFTMNTEAFF
TRBJ1-1 TRBV7-3 NA TRBD1 TGTGCCAGCAGCTCACAGGGGGCCACTGAAGCTTTCTTT CASSSQGATEAFF
TRBJ2-7 TRBV19 once TRBD2 TGTGCCAGTAGTCCCTCGGGGAGGGGATCCTACGAGCAGTACTTC CASSPSGRGSYEQYF
TRBJ2-3 TRBV2 NA NA TGTGCCAGCAGTGTGGCCCAGCTAGGCACAGATACGCAGTATTTT CASSVAQLGTDTQYF
TRBJ1-2 TRBV5-1 NA TRBD1 TGCGCCAGCAGCCCCGTGACAGACAGGGGGGAGAGCTACACCTTC CASSPVTDRGESYTF
TRBJ1-5 TRBV27 NA TRBD1 TGTGCCAGCAGTTCAACAGGGGTGGATCAGCCCCAGCATTTT CASSSTGVDQPQHF
TRBJ1-2 TRBV9 NA NA TGTGCCAGCAGCCCGACGGAACAGGTTTACCGGTGGGGCTACACCTTC CASSPTEQVYRWGYTF
TRBJ1-1 TRBV15 once NA TGTGCCACCAGCAGAAATTGGGATACTGAAGCTTTCTTT CATSRNWDTEAFF
TRBJ1-5 TRBV27 NA NA TGTGCTTCCCGGGCAGTCTATAGCAATCAGCCCCAGCATTTT CASRAVYSNQPQHF
TRBJ1-5 TRBV4-3 once NA TGCGCCAGCAGCCAAGGACCCAATCAGCCCCAGCATTTT CASSQGPNQPQHF
TRBJ1-2 TRBV28 NA NA TGTGCCAGCAGTTCCACAGGATGGGATGGCTACACCTTC CASSSTGWDGYTF
TRBJ2-1 TRBV5-1 NA NA TGCGCCAGCAGCATGGTCGGCAGGGGTCAATACAATGAGCAGTTCTTC CASSMVGRGQYNEQFF
TRBJ1-2 TRBV19 NA NA TGTGCCAGTTCGAGGCAGAACTATGGCTACACCTTC CASSRQNYGYTF
TRBJ2-3 TRBV27 NA NA TGTGCCAGCAGTTTATCTCCGGTTACAGATACGCAGTATTTT CASSLSPVTDTQYF
TRBJ1-1 TRBV4-1 NA NA TGCGCCAGCAGCCAAGCGGGACAACTCTTCACTGAAGCTTTCTTT CASSQAGQLFTEAFF
TRBJ1-2 TRBV9 NA TRBD1 TGTGCCAGCAGCGTGCACCGCAAAACAAACAGGGGCGGTGGCTACACCTTC CASSVHRKTNRGGGYTF
TRBJ1-2 TRBV19 NA NA TGTGCCAGTAGTATAGTGGAGGGGAGGCAGTCGAACTATGGCTACACCTTC CASSIVEGRQSNYGYTF
TRBJ1-2 TRBV28 NA NA TGTGCCAGCGGAAATGAACAGGGCTTTGGCTACACCTTC CASGNEQGFGYTF
TRBJ1-5 TRBV6-2/TRBV6-3 NA NA TGTGCCAGCAGTTCAGGCGGGTTGAGCAATCAGCCCCAGCATTTT CASSSGGLSNQPQHF
TRBJ1-5 TRBV19 NA TRBD1 TGTGCCAGTAGTATCCTTACCAGGGGGCTCTACCAGCCCCAGCATTTT CASSILTRGLYQPQHF
TRBJ2-7 TRBV15 NA TRBD1 TGTGCCACCAGCCCCGGACAGGGAGACTACGAGCAGTACTTC CATSPGQGDYEQYF
TRBJ1-2 TRBV5-1 once TRBD1 TGCGCCAGCAGCTTTGAGGGGGCGGGAGGCTACACCTTC CASSFEGAGGYTF
TRBJ2-1 TRBV5-8 NA TRBD2 TGTGCCAGCAGCTTGCTAGCGGGAGGGAACAATGAGCAGTTCTTC CASSLLAGGNNEQFF
TRBJ2-2 TRBV10-2 NA TRBD1 TGCGCCAGCAGTGTAGCATGGGGACAGGGGGAAAAGCTGTTTTTT CASSVAWGQGEKLFF
TRBJ1-2 TRBV11-2 NA NA TGTGCCAGCAGCTTAGTAGGGAGTAACTATGGCTACACCTTC CASSLVGSNYGYTF
TRBJ2-7 TRBV14 NA NA TGTGCCAGCAGCCTCCTTTTAGGGAACTACGAGCAGTACTTC CASSLLLGNYEQYF
TRBJ1-2 TRBV27 NA NA TGTGCCAGCAGTCTCCAACGGCCGCTCCCTAAAGGCTATGGCTACACCTTC CASSLQRPLPKGYGYTF
TRBJ2-5 TRBV7-2 once NA TGTGCCAGCAGCTTAGTCCAGACTTTAGAGACCCAGTACTTC CASSLVQTLETQYF
TRBJ2-2 TRBV10-1 NA NA TGCGCCAGCAGGAATTCAGGGGCTGACGCCGGGGAGCTGTTTTTT CASRNSGADAGELFF
TRBJ2-2 TRBV19 NA TRBD1 TGTGCCAGTAGGGGGACAGGGGTAGGCACCGGGGAGCTGTTTTTT CASRGTGVGTGELFF
TRBJ2-7 TRBV29-1 once NA TGCAGCGCCACGGTGGGAGGCGAGCAGTACTTC CSATVGGEQYF
TRBJ2-7 TRBV5-1 NA TRBD2 TGCGCCAGCAGCAATACTAAGCGGGGGTTGGACGAGCAGTACTTC CASSNTKRGLDEQYF
TRBJ2-7 TRBV30 NA NA TGTGCCTGGATGCGAGTAACGGGCAGGGTTACTAACGAGCAGTACTTC CAWMRVTGRVTNEQYF
TRBJ2-1 TRBV5-1 NA TRBD2 TGCGCCAGCAGCTTGCGCGCTAGCGGGGCGATCAATGAGCAGTTCTTC CASSLRASGAINEQFF
TRBJ1-1 TRBV6-5 NA NA TGTGCCACTACAGCCCTAAGTAACACTGAAGCTTTCTTT CATTALSNTEAFF
TRBJ1-2 TRBV28 NA TRBD1 TGTGCCAGCACAAACCCAGGACAGGGTCAAGGCTACACCTTC CASTNPGQGQGYTF
TRBJ1-2 TRBV6-6 NA NA TGTGCCAGCAGTTACTCGACGGACGGTGGCTACACCTTC CASSYSTDGGYTF
TRBJ2-7 TRBV7-9 once NA TGTGCCAGCAGCTTAGAATCGTACGAGCAGTACTTC CASSLESYEQYF
TRBJ1-1 TRBV5-4 NA NA TGTGCCAGCAGCTTGGATCCCCTTGAAGCTTTCTTT CASSLDPLEAFF
TRBJ2-2 TRBV24-1 NA NA TGTGCCACCAGTGACACCGGGGCCTACACCGGGGAGCTGTTTTTT CATSDTGAYTGELFF
TRBJ1-1 TRBV6-4 NA NA TGTGCCAGCAGCGCCATGGTGAACACTGAAGCTTTCTTT CASSAMVNTEAFF
TRBJ1-2 TRBV2 few NA TGTGCCACGAAAAAGAGTTTATTATACTATGGCTACACCTTC CATKKSLLYYGYTF
TRBJ2-6 TRBV2 NA NA TGTGCCAGCTTTAACGGTGGGGCCAACGTCCTGACTTTC CASFNGGANVLTF
TRBJ1-1 TRBV9 NA NA TGTGCCAGCAGCCCCGGGGGGTCGCACACTGAAGCTTTCTTT CASSPGGSHTEAFF
TRBJ1-3 TRBV11-2 NA NA TGTGCCAGCAGCTCTCTCCGGGCAGGGGGAAACACCATATATTTT CASSSLRAGGNTIYF
TRBJ2-5 TRBV9 NA NA TGTGCCAGCAGCGCAGATCCCAGTGGTACAGTGACCCAGTACTTC CASSADPSGTVTQYF
TRBJ1-1 TRBV6-5 NA NA TGTGCCAGCAGACAGGGACAGAACACTGAAGCTTTCTTT CASRQGQNTEAFF
TRBJ1-6 TRBV11-2 NA NA TGTGCCAGCAGCAACCGGGACACAGGCCCACCCCTCCACTTT CASSNRDTGPPLHF
TRBJ2-7 TRBV14 NA NA TGTGCCAGCAGCCGGGTGGGGGAAATCTCCTACGAGCAGTACTTC CASSRVGEISYEQYF
TRBJ1-5 TRBV7-2 NA NA TGTGCCAGCAGCTTAGCCCTCGGTCAGCCCCAGCATTTT CASSLALGQPQHF
TRBJ2-7 TRBV10-3 once NA TGTGCCATCAGTGACCCCAGGAGCTCCTACGAGCAGTACTTC CAISDPRSSYEQYF